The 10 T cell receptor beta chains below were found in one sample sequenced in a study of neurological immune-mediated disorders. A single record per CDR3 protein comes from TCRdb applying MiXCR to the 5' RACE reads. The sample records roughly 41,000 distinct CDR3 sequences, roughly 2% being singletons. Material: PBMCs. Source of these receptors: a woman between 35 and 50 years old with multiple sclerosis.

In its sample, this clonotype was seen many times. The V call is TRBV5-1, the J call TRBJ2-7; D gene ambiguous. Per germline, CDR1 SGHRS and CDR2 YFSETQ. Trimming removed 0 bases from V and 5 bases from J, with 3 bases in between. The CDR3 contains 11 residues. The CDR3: CASSLDHEQYF. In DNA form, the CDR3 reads TGCGCCAGCAGCTTGGATCACGAGCAGTACTTC.

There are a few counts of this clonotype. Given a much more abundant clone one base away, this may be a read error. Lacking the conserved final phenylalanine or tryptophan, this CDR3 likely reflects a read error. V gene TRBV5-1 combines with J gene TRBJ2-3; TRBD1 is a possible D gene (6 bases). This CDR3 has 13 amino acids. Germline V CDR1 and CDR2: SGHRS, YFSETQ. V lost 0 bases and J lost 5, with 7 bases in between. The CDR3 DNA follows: TGCGCCAGCAGCTTGGAGGGGGAAGATACGCAGTATGTT. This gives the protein CASSLEGEDTQYV.

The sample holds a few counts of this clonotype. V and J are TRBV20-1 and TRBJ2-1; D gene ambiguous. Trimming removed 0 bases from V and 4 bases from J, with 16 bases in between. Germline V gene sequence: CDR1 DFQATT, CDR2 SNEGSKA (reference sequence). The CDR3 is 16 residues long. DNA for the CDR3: TGCAGTGCTAGAGACTTTACGGGCCTCCGGTACAATGAGCAGTTCTTC. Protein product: CSARDFTGLRYNEQFF.

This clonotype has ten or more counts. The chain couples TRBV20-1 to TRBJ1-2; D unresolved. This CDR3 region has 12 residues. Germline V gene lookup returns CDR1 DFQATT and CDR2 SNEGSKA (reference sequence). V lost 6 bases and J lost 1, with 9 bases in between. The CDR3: CSATGFNYGYTF. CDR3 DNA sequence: TGCAGTGCCACGGGGTTTAACTATGGCTACACCTTC.

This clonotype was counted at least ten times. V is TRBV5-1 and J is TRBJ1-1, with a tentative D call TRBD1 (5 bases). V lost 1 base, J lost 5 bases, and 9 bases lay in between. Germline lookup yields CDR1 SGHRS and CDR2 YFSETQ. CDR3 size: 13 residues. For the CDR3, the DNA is TGCGCCAGCAGCTTGCCAGGGTTAACTGAAGCTTTCTTT. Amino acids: CASSLPGLTEAFF. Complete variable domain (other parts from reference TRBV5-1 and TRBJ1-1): KAGVTQTPRYLIKTRGQQVTLSCSPISGHRSVSWYQQTPGQGLQFLFEYFSETQRNKGNFPGRFSGRQFSNSRSEMNVSTLELGDSALYLCASSLPGLTEAFFGQGTRLTVV.

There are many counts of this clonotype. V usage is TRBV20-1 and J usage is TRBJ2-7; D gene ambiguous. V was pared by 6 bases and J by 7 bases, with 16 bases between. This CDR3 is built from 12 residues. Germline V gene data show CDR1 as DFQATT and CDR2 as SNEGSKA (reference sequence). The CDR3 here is CSALDPYQEQYF. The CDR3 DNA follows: TGCAGTGCCCTCGACCCATACCAGGAGCAGTACTTC.

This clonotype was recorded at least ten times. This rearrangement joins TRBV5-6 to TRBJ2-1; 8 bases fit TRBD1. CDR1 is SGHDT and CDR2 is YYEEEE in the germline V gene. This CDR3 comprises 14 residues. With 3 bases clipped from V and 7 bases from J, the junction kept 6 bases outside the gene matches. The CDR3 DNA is TGTGCCAGCAGCTCGGACAGGGCAAGGAATGAGCAGTTCTTC. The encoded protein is CASSSDRARNEQFF.

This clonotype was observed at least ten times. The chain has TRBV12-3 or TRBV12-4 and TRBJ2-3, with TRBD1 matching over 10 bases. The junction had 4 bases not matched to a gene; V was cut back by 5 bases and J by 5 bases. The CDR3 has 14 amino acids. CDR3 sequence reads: CASSRQGALDTQYF. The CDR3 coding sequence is TGTGCCAGCAGTCGACAGGGGGCCTTAGATACGCAGTATTTT.

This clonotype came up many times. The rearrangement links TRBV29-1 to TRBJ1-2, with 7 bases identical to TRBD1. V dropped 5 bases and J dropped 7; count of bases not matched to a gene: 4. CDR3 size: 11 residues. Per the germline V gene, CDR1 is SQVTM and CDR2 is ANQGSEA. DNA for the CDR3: TGCAGCGTTACGACAGGGTCTGGCTACACCTTC. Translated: CSVTTGSGYTF. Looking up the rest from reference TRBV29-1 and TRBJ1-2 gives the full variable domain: SAVISQKPSRDICQRGTSLTIQCQVDSQVTMMFWYRQQPGQSLTLIATANQGSEATYESGFVIDKFPISRPNLTFSTLTVSNMSPEDSSIYLCSVTTGSGYTFGSGTRLTVV.

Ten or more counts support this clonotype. Here the CDR3 DNA reads TGCAGCGTTGGGGACACCCCAACTAATGAAAAACTGTTTTTT. Protein sequence: CSVGDTPTNEKLFF. The chain carries TRBV29-1 and TRBJ1-4; the D gene is possibly TRBD1 (6 bases). The CDR3 is 14 amino acids. Germline-derived CDR1 and CDR2 are SQVTM and ANQGSEA. Trimming pared 4 bases from V and 0 bases from J, leaving 9 bases between.